This T cell receptor (beta chain) was sequenced during a study of post-analysis software for immune sequencing data (dated by TCRdb to 2014 to 2015). Describing the broader study: Relapsing-remitting, secondary progressive and progressive-relapsing multiple sclerosis were recorded as disease courses, and subtype annotation was lacking for some patients. The patient repertoires were set against around ten previously published healthy control repertoires from donors whose ages ranged from roughly 6 to 27 years. A subset of samples was prepared in parallel using single-end sample barcoding, then pooled and co-amplified after Illumina adapter ligation.

The germline V gene gives CDR1 as LGHNA and CDR2 as YNFKEQ. Counted from cysteine to phenylalanine, this CDR3 has 13 amino acids. Only the CDR3 DNA stays, 39 bases, in frame from base 1. To demonstrate the VDJtools post-analysis software, TCR beta repertoires were profiled from the peripheral blood of roughly 12 young patients with multiple sclerosis. Multiple sclerosis patients were children and adolescents aged roughly 6 to 16 years. The library was generated by PCR. The sample was run on an Illumina HiSeq 2500. Unique molecular identifiers were incorporated into TCR beta cDNA libraries to reduce PCR and sequencing biases. Roughly 0.5 million cDNA molecules were obtained per 1 to 10 million input T cells, so each molecule approximated one T cell. The patient libraries were prepared and sequenced with the same protocol used for the earlier healthy control dataset. Samples belonging to the same batch were prepared together, multiplexed and sequenced on a shared HiSeq lane. Per the original workflow: Raw barcoded reads were processed with MIGEC, and single-read molecular identifier groups were discarded before consensus assembly and CDR3 extraction. VDJtools was used for post-analysis of the clonotype tables, with diversity normalized by down-sampling every dataset to the smallest sample size. Repertoire overlap clustering matched CDR3 amino acid but not nucleotide sequences to correct batch-related cross-sample contamination. TCRdb reanalyzed the raw reads on its own, using fastp at Q25 for trimming and MiXCR for clone calling, and kept in-frame beta chains. Identical CDR3 proteins give one entry, which carries the most common genes and DNA. The V and J calls shown here were made by TCRdb, not taken from the authors' results. This sample has some 690,000 distinct CDR3 sequences in its table, and roughly three fifths of those were observed once. The ten largest clones capture approximately 11% of the sample.

Study-level results and caveats: Compared with controls, multiple sclerosis patients had significantly lower normalized Chao1 diversity, a finding suggesting substantial peripheral T-cell clonal expansion. When samples were clustered directly using the F measure, samples prepared in the same batch co-clustered strongly, which prompted a batch-effect correction. Four or five TRBV segments, including TRBV5-6, TRBV5-1 and TRBV20-1, were significantly more frequent in patients than controls. The control group was slightly older than the multiple sclerosis patient group.

A note on this clonotype: The specificity of this receptor is unknown. The junction differs from germline at one of its ends, possibly a read error.

This sequence was found in a girl aged 2-15 years with multiple sclerosis. The rearrangement joined TRBV4-2 to TRBJ1-1, with no confident D gene call. Sequenced sample: blood. The CDR3 corresponds to CASSPRPGTKAFF. The base sequence is TGTGCCAGCAGCCCCCGCCCCGGCACTAAAGCTTTCTTT.